This TCR beta chain stems from a study of blood T cell repertoires in COVID-19. CDR3 length: 15 residues. The germline V gene has CDR1 SGHDT and CDR2 YYEEEE. V was cut by 2 bases and J by 0 bases, with 11 bases left in between. TCRdb keeps only in-frame clones here, not all; method: immunoSEQ multiplex PCR. The sample comprises about 230,000 clones, approximately 90% of which are singletons, and around a tenth rests with the top ten. The sequenced sample consisted of peripheral blood. The clonotype originates from a man aged 50 to 59 with COVID-19, enrolled during active disease. The chain recombines TRBV5-6 with TRBJ1-2; tentative D call: TRBD1 (5 bases). The CDR3 reads CASSFDSASNYGYTF. In nucleotides, the CDR3 is TGTGCCAGCAGCTTTGACAGTGCGTCTAACTATGGCTACACCTTC. The full variable domain, in which reference TRBV5-6 and TRBJ1-2 provide the parts outside the CDR3, is DAGVTQSPTHLIKTRGQQVTLRCSPKSGHDTVSWYQQALGQGPQFIFQYYEEEERQRGNFPDRFSGHQFPNYSSELNVNALLLGDSALYLCASSFDSASNYGYTFGSGTRLTVV.